This TCR beta chain stems from a study of OX40 agonist ivuxolimab in advanced cancers. General study results and limits: Partly responding patients at 0.1-3.0 mg/kg showed some of the smallest clonal expansion.

A word on this clone: Its antigen is as yet unknown.

Assay used: immunoSEQ multiplex PCR; TCRdb lists only in-frame clones, some missing. Of 60,000 to 100,000 clones listed, around 86% were seen once; the top ten hold roughly 0.54%. V was shortened by 2 bases and J by 3 bases, with 11 bases between the two germline ends. Germline V gene lookup returns CDR1 SGHAT and CDR2 FQNNGV. The CDR3 runs to 14 residues. The material sequenced was CD4+ or CD8+ T cells sorted from blood, taken in a trial of the OX40 agonist ivuxolimab. The source of this sequence is an adult with an advanced solid tumor such as melanoma, head and neck, liver or kidney cancer. This rearrangement joins TRBV11-2 to TRBJ2-7, with D possibly TRBD1 on 5 matching bases. CDR3 in amino acids: CASSLIGRVYEQYF. CDR3 coding DNA: TGTGCCAGCAGCTTAATCGGCAGGGTCTACGAGCAGTACTTC.